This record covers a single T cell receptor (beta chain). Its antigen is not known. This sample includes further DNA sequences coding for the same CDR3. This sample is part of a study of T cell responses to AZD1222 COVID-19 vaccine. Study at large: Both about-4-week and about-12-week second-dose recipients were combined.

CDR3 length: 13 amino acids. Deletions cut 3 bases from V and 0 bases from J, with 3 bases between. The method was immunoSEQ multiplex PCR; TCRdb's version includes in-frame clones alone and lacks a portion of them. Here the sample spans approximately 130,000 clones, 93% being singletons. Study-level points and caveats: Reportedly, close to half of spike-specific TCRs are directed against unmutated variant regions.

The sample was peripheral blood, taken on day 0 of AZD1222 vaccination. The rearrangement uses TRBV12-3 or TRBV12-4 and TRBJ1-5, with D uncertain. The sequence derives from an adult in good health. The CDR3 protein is CASSLGSNQPQHF. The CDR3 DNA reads TGTGCCAGCAGTTTGGGTAGCAATCAGCCCCAGCATTTT.